The entry below describes one TCR beta chain. Other nucleotide sequences from this sample produce the same CDR3. This record comes from a study of shared clonotypes between healthy human individuals. Study-level background: Each donor's CD8 memory used one plate, CD8 naive two, each CD4 subset three.

CDR3 size: 15 residues. Germline V CDR1 and CDR2: SGDLS, YYNGEE. The V and J ends lost 2 bases and 0 bases respectively, with 8 bases between them. Libraries were prepared by immunoSEQ multiplex PCR; TCRdb keeps only in-frame clonotypes and omits some of them. The repertoire consists of around 300,000 clones, with about nine tenths occurring once and the leading ten covering roughly 17%. J is TRBJ1-4 and V is TRBV9; TRBD1 might be the D (5 bases). Sequencing was performed on memory CD8+ T cells sorted from blood. The subset was: CD45RO+ cells pooled with CCR7-negative TemRA cells. This clonotype was obtained from a young man in good health. The CDR3 loop reads CASSVGGTTNEKLFF. In DNA, the CDR3 is TGTGCCAGCAGCGTCGGGGGGACAACTAATGAAAAACTGTTTTTT.